The TCR beta chain described here comes from a study of beta chain features in type 1 diabetes. Study results and caveats: A moderate, significant TCRB CDR3 shortening appeared in type 1 diabetes across four CD4+ subsets.

For this clone: Antigen unknown.

Germline CDR1 reads LGHNA; CDR2 reads YSLEER. V was shortened by 0 bases and J by 2 bases, with 10 bases between the two germline ends. This CDR3 spans 15 amino acids. Expressed TCRB transcripts were sequenced because the entire RNA isolate underwent reverse transcription. Here immunoSEQ multiplex PCR was the method, and the copy in TCRdb shows in-frame clones only, minus some. The sample yields about 340,000 clones, around an eighth seen once. The clonotype comes from a young woman with type 1 diabetes. V usage is TRBV4-3 and J usage is TRBJ1-2; D is undetermined. The sample was naive CD4+ T cells from blood. CDR3 coding DNA: TGCGCCAGCAGCCAAGATCGGGGATTCAACTATGGCTACACCTTC. It encodes CASSQDRGFNYGYTF.